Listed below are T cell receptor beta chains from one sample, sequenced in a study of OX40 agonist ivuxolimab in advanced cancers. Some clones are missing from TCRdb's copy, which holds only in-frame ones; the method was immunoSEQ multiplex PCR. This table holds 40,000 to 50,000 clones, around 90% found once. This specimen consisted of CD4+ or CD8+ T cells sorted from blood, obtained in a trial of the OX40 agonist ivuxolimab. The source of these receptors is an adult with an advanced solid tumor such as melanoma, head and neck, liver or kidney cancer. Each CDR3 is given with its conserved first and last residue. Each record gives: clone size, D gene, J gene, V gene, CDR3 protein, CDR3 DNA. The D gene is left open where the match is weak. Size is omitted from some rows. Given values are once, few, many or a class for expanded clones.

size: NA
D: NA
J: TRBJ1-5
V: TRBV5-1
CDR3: CASSLGTDQPQHF
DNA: TGCGCCAGCAGCTTGGGGACAGATCAGCCCCAGCATTTT

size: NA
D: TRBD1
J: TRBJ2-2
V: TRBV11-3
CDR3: CASSLGGTANTGELFF
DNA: TGTGCCAGCAGCTTAGGGGGGACAGCGAACACCGGGGAGCTGTTTTTT

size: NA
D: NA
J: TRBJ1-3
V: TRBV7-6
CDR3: CASSLATPGNTIYF
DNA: TGTGCCAGCAGCTTAGCCACCCCTGGAAACACCATATATTTT

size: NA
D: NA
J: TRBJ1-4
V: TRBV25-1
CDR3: CASSGDGDEKLFF
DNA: TGTGCCAGCAGTGGGGACGGTGATGAAAAACTGTTTTTT

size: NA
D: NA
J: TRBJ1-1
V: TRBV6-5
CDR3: CASRRGMNTEAFF
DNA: TGTGCCAGCAGGAGGGGGATGAACACTGAAGCTTTCTTT

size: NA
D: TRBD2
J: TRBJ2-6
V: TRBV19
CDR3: CASSMGGGGANVLTF
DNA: TGTGCCAGTAGTATGGGGGGGGGTGGGGCCAACGTCCTGACTTTC

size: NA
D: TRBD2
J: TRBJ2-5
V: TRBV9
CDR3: CASSTTSGGTLQQYF
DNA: TGTGCCAGCAGCACAACTAGCGGGGGTACCCTCCAGCAGTACTTC

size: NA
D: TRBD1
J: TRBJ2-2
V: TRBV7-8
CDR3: CASSPGTGTGELFF
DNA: TGTGCCAGCAGCCCCGGGACAGGGACCGGGGAGCTGTTTTTT

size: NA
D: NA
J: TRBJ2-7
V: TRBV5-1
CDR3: CASSGTVDAEQYF
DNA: TGCGCCAGCTCCGGGACTGTCGACGCCGAGCAGTACTTC

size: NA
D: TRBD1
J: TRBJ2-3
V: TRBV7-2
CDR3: CASSFFRGLDGTDTQYF
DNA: TGTGCCAGCAGCTTCTTTAGGGGGCTGGATGGCACAGATACGCAGTATTTT

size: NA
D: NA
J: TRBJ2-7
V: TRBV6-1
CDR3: CASSSARDYEQYF
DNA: TGTGCCAGCAGCTCAGCCCGAGACTACGAGCAGTACTTC

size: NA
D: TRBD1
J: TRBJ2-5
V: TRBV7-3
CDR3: CASSPMGQKETQYF
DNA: TGTGCCAGCAGCCCAATGGGACAGAAAGAGACCCAGTACTTC

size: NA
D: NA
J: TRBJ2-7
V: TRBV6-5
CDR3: CASSPYPVGEQYF
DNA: TGTGCCAGCAGTCCCTATCCGGTGGGGGAGCAGTACTTC

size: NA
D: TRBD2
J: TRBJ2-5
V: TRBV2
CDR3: CASRGLAGDLSTRETQYF
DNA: TGTGCCAGCAGGGGACTAGCGGGGGACCTCTCGACAAGGGAGACCCAGTACTTC

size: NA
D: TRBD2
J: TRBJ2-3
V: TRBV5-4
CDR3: CASSLALAGYTDTQYF
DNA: TGTGCCAGCAGCTTGGCCCTAGCGGGGTACACAGATACGCAGTATTTT

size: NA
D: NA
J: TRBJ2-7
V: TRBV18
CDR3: CASKGVPSHEQYF
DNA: TGTGCCAGCAAGGGAGTGCCGAGCCACGAGCAGTACTTC

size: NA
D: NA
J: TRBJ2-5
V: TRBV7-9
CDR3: CASSQGAFQETQYF
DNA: TGTGCCAGCAGCCAAGGAGCTTTCCAAGAGACCCAGTACTTC

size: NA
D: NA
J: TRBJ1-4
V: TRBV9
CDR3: CASSARSPGTSWTTNEKLFF
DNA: TGTGCCAGCAGCGCAAGATCCCCCGGGACGTCATGGACAACTAATGAAAAACTGTTTTTT

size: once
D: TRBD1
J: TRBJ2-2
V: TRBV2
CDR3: CASTQETGGSGELFF
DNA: TGTGCCAGCACCCAAGAGACAGGGGGGTCCGGGGAGCTGTTTTTT

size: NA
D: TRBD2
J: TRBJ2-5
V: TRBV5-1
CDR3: CASRPTSGGQETQYF
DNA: TGCGCCAGCAGGCCGACTAGCGGGGGACAAGAGACCCAGTACTTC

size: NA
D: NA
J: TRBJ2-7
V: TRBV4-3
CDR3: CASSQDGSGPIRQYF
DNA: TGCGCCAGCAGCCAAGATGGGTCCGGCCCTATACGGCAGTACTTC

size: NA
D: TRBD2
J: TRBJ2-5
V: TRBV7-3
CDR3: CASSLLAGGLETQYF
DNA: TGTGCCAGCAGCTTACTGGCGGGGGGGCTAGAGACCCAGTACTTC

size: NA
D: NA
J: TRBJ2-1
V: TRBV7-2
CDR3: CASSPAGVSYNEQFF
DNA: TGTGCCAGCAGCCCAGCGGGCGTTTCCTACAATGAGCAGTTCTTC

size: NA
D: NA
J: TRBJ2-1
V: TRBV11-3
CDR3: CASALLSLHNEQFF
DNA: TGTGCCAGCGCGTTATTGTCGCTCCACAATGAGCAGTTCTTC

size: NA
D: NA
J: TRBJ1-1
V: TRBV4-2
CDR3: CASSQDRGNTEAFF
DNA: TGTGCCAGCAGCCAAGATCGGGGGAACACTGAAGCTTTCTTT

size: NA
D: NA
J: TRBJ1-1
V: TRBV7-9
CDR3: CASSLEGGDTEAFF
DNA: TGTGCCAGCAGCTTGGAGGGAGGGGACACTGAAGCTTTCTTT

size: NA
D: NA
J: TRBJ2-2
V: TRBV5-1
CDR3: CASSFRQTNTGELFF
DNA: TGCGCCAGCAGCTTTCGACAGACGAACACCGGGGAGCTGTTTTTT

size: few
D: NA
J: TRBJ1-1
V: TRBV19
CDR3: CATGSGRMGSLNTEAFF
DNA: TGTGCCACGGGGAGCGGTAGAATGGGCAGCCTGAACACTGAAGCTTTCTTT

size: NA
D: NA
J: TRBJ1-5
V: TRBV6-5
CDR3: CASSYAQGRQPQHF
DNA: TGTGCCAGCAGTTACGCGCAAGGGCGTCAGCCCCAGCATTTT